This TCR beta chain was recorded in a study of blood T cell repertoires in COVID-19. Trimming pared 1 base from V and 8 bases from J, leaving 5 bases between. The CDR3 sequence is 12 residues long. The germline CDR1 and CDR2 sequences are SEHNR and FQNEAQ (reference sequence). Here immunoSEQ multiplex PCR was the method, and the copy in TCRdb shows in-frame clones only, minus some. The sample includes fewer than 200,000 clones, around 82% of them seen just once. The TCR originated in a woman in her forties or fifties in a cohort exposed to, infected with or recovered from COVID-19 (not recorded which). This chain links TRBV7-9 with TRBJ1-4; D is uncertain. Sequenced sample: PBMCs or T cells enriched from blood (not recorded which). CDR3 nucleotide sequence: TGTGCCAGCAGCTTAGAAAGCGAAAAACTGTTTTTT. Translating it yields CASSLESEKLFF.